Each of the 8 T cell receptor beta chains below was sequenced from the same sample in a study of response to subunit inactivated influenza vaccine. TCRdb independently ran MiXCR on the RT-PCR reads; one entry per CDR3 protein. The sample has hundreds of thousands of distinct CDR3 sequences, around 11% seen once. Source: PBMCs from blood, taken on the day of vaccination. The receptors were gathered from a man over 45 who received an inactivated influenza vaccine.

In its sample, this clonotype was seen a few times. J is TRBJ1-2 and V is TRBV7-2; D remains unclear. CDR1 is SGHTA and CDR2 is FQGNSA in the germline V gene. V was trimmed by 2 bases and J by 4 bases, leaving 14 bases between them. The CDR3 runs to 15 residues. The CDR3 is CASSLYVPDAYGYTF. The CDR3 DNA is TGTGCCAGCAGCTTATACGTTCCGGACGCCTATGGCTACACCTTC.

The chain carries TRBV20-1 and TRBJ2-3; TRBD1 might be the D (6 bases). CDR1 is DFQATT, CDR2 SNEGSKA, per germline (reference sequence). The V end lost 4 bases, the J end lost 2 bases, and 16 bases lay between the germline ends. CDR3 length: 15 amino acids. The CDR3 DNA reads TGCAGTGCTATTATACGGACAGAGTCCACAGATACGCAGTATTTT. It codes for CSAIIRTESTDTQYF.

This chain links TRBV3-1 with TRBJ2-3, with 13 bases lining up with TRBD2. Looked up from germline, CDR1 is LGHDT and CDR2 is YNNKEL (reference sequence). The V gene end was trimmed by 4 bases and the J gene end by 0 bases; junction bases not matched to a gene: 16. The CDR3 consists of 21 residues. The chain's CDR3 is CASSPYIILAGGPRSTDTQYF. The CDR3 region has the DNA TGTGCCAGCAGCCCGTATATTATACTAGCGGGAGGGCCGAGGAGCACAGATACGCAGTATTTT.

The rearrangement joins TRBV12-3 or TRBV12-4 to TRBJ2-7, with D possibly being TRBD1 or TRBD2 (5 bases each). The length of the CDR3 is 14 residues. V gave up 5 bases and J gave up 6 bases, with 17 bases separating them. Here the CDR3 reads CASSGDVGNGEQYF. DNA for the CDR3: TGTGCCAGCAGTGGGGACGTTGGGAATGGCGAGCAGTACTTC.

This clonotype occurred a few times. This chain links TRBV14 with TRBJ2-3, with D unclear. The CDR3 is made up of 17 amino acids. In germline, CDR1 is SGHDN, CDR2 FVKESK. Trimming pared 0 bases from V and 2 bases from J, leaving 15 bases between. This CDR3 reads CASSQDYGQSPTDTQYF. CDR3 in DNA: TGTGCCAGCAGCCAAGATTATGGGCAGTCTCCCACAGATACGCAGTATTTT.

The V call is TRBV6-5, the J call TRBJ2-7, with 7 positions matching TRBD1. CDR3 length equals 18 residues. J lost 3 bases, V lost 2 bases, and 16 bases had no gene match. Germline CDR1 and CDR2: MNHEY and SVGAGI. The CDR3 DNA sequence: TGTGCCAGCAGTTACCCCCCGGGGACAGTGGTTCCGATCTACGAGCAGTACTTC. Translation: CASSYPPGTVVPIYEQYF.

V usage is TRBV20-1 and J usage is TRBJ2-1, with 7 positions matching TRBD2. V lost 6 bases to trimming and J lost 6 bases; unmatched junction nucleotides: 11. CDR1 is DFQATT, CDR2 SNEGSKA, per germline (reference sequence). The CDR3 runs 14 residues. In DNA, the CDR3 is TGCAGTGCGGCCGGGAGGCCTTGCCTCAATGAGCAGTTCTTC. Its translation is CSAAGRPCLNEQFF.

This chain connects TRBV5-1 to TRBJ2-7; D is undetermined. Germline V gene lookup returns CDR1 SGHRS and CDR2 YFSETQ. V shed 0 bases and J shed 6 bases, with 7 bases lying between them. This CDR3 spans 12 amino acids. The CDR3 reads CASSLDAGEQYF. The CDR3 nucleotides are TGCGCCAGCAGCTTGGATGCCGGCGAGCAGTACTTC.